Detailed here is one T cell receptor beta chain. Its recognized antigen is unknown. Per-nucleotide qualities are absent, and no much larger clonotype sits a single base away. The trial excluded patients who had a history of autoimmune disease or who were on systemic immunosuppression. In every dose cohort, peripheral blood was drawn for TCR sequencing at baseline, cycle 4 day 1, and cycle 7 day 1. The samples were taken from a phase I, first-in-human, multicenter, open-label dose-escalation trial of ivuxolimab. Adults with locally advanced or metastatic head and neck squamous cell, hepatocellular, melanoma or renal cell carcinoma were enrolled in the trial. Before TCR sequencing, CD4+ T cells and CD8+ T cells from peripheral blood were sorted into separate populations. The data originate from a study of OX40 agonist ivuxolimab in advanced cancers. Some background on the complete study: The costimulatory receptor OX40 (CD134) was targeted by ivuxolimab, a fully human IgG2 agonistic monoclonal antibody. The paper reports the monotherapy dose-escalation portion (N of about 54 patients) of the phase I ivuxolimab trial. In the dose-escalation cohort, roughly four fifths of patients were male, and the mean age was roughly 60 years, with a range of roughly 20 to 80. Intravenous ivuxolimab was administered to patients every 2 weeks at six dose levels: 0.01, 0.1, 0.3, 1.5, 3 and 10 mg/kg. Peripheral TCRbeta sequencing was intended to test whether TCR sequence diversity was altered and clonal T-cell expansion was caused by ivuxolimab. Among the roughly 54 dose-escalation patients, about 20 had hepatocellular carcinoma, 15 or so melanoma, 9 renal cell carcinoma and 9 head and neck cancer. Patients were allowed to have had prior anti-PD-1, anti-PD-L1 or anti-CTLA-4 therapy, and approximately 40% of the dose-escalation patients had been treated with checkpoint inhibitors. Partial responses were achieved by three dose-escalation patients, of whom one had hepatocellular carcinoma and two had cutaneous melanoma. Here is what the overall study found, with its caveats: At doses of 0.1 to 3.0 mg/kg, clonal expansion of both CD4+ and CD8+ blood T cells was observed from baseline to week 6. On average, CD8+ T cells showed more expanded clones than CD4+ T cells after ivuxolimab. Which antigens the clonally expanded peripheral T cells were specific for was not determined. Low levels of normalized T-cell clonal expansion were also seen in some nonresponding patients. Partial responders in the 0.1-3.0 mg/kg groups had among the lowest normalized peripheral clonal expansion, especially among CD8+ T cells.

The CDR3, from cysteine to phenylalanine, totals 13 residues. Of all the DNA, just the CDR3 is kept, 39 bases in frame from base 1. CDR1 and CDR2 are read off the germline V gene as MDHEN and SYDVKM. Trimming removed 6 bases from V and 8 bases from J, leaving 16 bases between the germline ends. To sequence the TCRbeta CDR3 region, genomic DNA was isolated from the sorted cells. TCRbeta CDR3 regions were sequenced using the immunoSEQ Assay. TCRdb provides this immuneACCESS table in a form limited to in-frame rearrangements. Some clones are lacking; in checked studies, under half of them reflect an unresolved V gene, and why the rest are absent is not known. The sample table shows 90,000 to 120,000 clones, and less than 95% are seen once. About 1.2% of the sample belongs to the ten largest clones.

Here the sequenced sample was CD4+ or CD8+ T cells sorted from blood, taken in a trial of the OX40 agonist ivuxolimab. The rearranged segments are TRBV28 and TRBJ1-2; the best D guess is TRBD1, with 5 bases matching. This receptor was obtained from an adult with an advanced solid tumor such as melanoma, head and neck, liver or kidney cancer. The CDR3 is CASSDSQHTGYTF. Read as DNA, the sequence is TGTGCCAGCAGCGACAGCCAACACACGGGCTACACCTTC.